This T cell receptor (beta chain) was identified in a study of T cells in Graves' hyperthyroidism and ophthalmopathy. About the research overall: At initial diagnosis, before any treatment had begun, peripheral blood was obtained. Study-wide points: The model's output predicted ophthalmopathy at a median of around 6.9 months prior to onset. Most clonotypes that expanded in the thyroid above 0.001 also showed up in blood.

In this sample, this clonotype turned up many times. Antigen: not known. Germline assignment: CDR1 ENHRY and CDR2 SYGVKD. The CDR3 totals 15 residues. The junction had 3 bases not matched to a gene; V was cut back by 0 bases and J by 9 bases. Clinical symptoms, serum thyroxine and TRAb, thyroid ultrasound and orbital computed tomography were used for the diagnoses. Amplified TCR beta CDR3 regions came from RNA transcripts. In the first-round RT-PCR of the TCR CDR3, the HTBI primer set was used. TCRdb used MiXCR to reprocess the multiplex PCR reads, holding one entry per CDR3 protein. This sample has 800,000 or so distinct CDR3 sequences, with roughly 40% found just once.

The source is a man aged 18 to 30 with Graves' hyperthyroidism. This sequence joins TRBV10-3 and TRBJ1-6, with 9 bases fitting TRBD1. The sample consisted of blood. The CDR3 DNA is TGTGCCATCAGTGAGTCTGGGACAGGGAGTTCACCCCTCCACTTT. Encoded protein: CAISESGTGSSPLHF.